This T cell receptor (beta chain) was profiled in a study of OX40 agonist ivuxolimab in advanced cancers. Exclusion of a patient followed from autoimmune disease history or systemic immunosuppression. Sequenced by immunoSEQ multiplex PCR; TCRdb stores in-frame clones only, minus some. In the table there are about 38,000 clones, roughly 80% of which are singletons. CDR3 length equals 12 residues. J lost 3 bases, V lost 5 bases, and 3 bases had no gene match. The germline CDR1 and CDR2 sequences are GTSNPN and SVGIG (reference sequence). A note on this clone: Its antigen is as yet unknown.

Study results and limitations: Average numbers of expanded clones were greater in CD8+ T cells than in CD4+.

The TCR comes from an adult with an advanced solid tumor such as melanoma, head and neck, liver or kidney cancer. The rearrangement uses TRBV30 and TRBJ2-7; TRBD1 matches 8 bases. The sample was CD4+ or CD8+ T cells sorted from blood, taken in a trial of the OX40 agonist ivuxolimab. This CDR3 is CAWGTGHYEQYF. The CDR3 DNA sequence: TGTGCCTGGGGGACAGGACACTACGAGCAGTACTTC.